This TCR beta chain appears in the sequencing data of a study of shared clonotypes between healthy human individuals. A note on this clone: As yet, its antigen is unknown.

Around 100 million PBMCs were counted before genomic DNA extraction. Replicate PCRs run on unsorted PBMC used around 0.3 ug DNA, which was about 28,000 T cell genomes. Profiled with immunoSEQ multiplex PCR; TCRdb holds only in-frame clones, not every one. The top ten clones hold more than 10% of a sample with roughly 500,000 clones, around 73% of them seen once. Study outcomes and limitations: Donor clonotype sharing was expected to depend on sequencing depth.

The clonotype originates from a woman in her thirties or forties in good health. Some clones in this sample may be carry-over from other donors' samples. The sample was PBMCs.

The CDR3 sequence: CSVETSGRRDEQFF. As DNA, the CDR3 is TGCAGCGTTGAGACTAGCGGGAGGCGTGATGAGCAGTTCTTC. The gene calls are TRBV29-1 and TRBJ2-1; 13 positions agree with TRBD2. V was pared by 3 bases and J by 8 bases, with 4 bases of the junction left unmatched. This CDR3 has 14 residues. Germline V gives CDR1 SQVTM, CDR2 ANQGSEA.